One and the same sample provided the 21 T cell receptor beta chains below, sequenced in a study of T cells in Graves' hyperthyroidism and ophthalmopathy (dated by TCRdb to between 2018 and 2021). Preparation of the library involved multiplex PCR. The sample was run on an Illumina HiSeq 2000. The TCR beta CDR3 regions were amplified from the RNA transcripts. The first round of RT-PCR for the TCR CDR3 was performed with the HTBI primer set and the Qiagen OneStep RT-PCR kit. TCRdb applied fastp at Q25 and MiXCR to the public reads, then kept only in-frame beta chains. Entries are consolidated by CDR3 protein sequence, retaining the most common genes and DNA. Here the sample has 300,000 to 450,000 distinct CDR3 sequences; about 15% occur a single time. The ten top clones hold 20% of the sample. The sequencing input was blood. Receptor source: a woman between 25 and 40 years old with Graves' ophthalmopathy.

This clonotype came up many times. The chain employs TRBV3-1 and TRBJ2-1; TRBD2 is a possible D gene (6 bases). The germline V and J ends were trimmed by 7 bases and 5 bases, with 18 bases remaining between them. CDR1 is LGHDT, CDR2 YNNKEL, per germline (reference sequence). This CDR3 has 15 amino acids. Written as DNA, the CDR3 is TGTGCCAGCACCCCGGTGCGGGGCCGGAACAATGAGCAGTTCTTC. Amino acids: CASTPVRGRNNEQFF.

This clonotype was picked up many times. The chain combines TRBV5-6 with TRBJ1-6; 8 bases map to TRBD1. Trimming took 5 bases from V and 0 from J; bases not matched to a gene: 7. Germline CDR1 and CDR2: SGHDT and YYEEEE. The CDR3 has 17 amino acids. The DNA of the CDR3 is TGTGCCAGCAGTCGCCGGACAGGGTTCTCCTATAATTCACCCCTCCACTTT. The encoded protein is CASSRRTGFSYNSPLHF.

In this sample, this clonotype turned up many times. The V call is TRBV30, the J call TRBJ1-3; D not resolved. CDR1 is GTSNPN, CDR2 SVGIG, per germline (reference sequence). The CDR3 runs to 15 residues. The V end lost 1 base, the J end lost 0 bases, and 10 bases lay between the germline ends. CDR3 sequence: CAWSATLSSGNTIYF. The CDR3 nucleotides are TGTGCCTGGAGTGCCACTCTGAGCTCTGGAAACACCATATATTTT.

The chain joins TRBV29-1 to TRBJ1-2; no clear D gene. The CDR3 is made up of 14 amino acids. Germline loops: CDR1 SQVTM, CDR2 ANQGSEA. For the CDR3, the DNA is TGCAGTGCCCGCAGCGTTGGGTGGAGGTTGGGCTACACCTTC. Translated, it gives CSARSVGWRLGYTF.

There are many counts of this clonotype. J is TRBJ1-2 and V is TRBV12-3 or TRBV12-4, with 9 nucleotides matching TRBD1. J gave up 5 bases and V 5 bases, and 3 bases lay outside the gene matches. This CDR3 has 13 residues. CDR3 loop: CASSTGGRYGYTF. CDR3 bases: TGTGCCAGCAGTACAGGGGGCCGATATGGCTACACCTTC.

The chain has TRBV6-2 or TRBV6-3 and TRBJ1-4, with D hard to call. V shed 3 bases and J shed 4 bases, with 9 bases lying between them. There are 14 residues in the CDR3. The germline V gene encodes CDR1 MNHEY and CDR2 SVGEGT. The CDR3 DNA reads TGTGCCAGCAGTTATCTGGATCTTAATGAAAAACTGTTTTTT. Translating gives CASSYLDLNEKLFF.

This clonotype was observed a few times. The V and J genes are TRBV4-1 and TRBJ2-2; 7 bases fit TRBD1. This CDR3 is 19 amino acids long. Germline CDR1 is MGHRA and CDR2 is YSYEKL. The ends lost 1 base at V and 2 bases at J; junction bases unmatched: 13. The CDR3 is CASSQGIMGQLLNTGELFF. The CDR3 DNA reads TGCGCCAGCAGCCAAGGGATAATGGGACAGCTTCTCAACACCGGGGAGCTGTTTTTT.

This rearrangement joins TRBV6-1 to TRBJ2-7; D is unresolved. Germline V CDR1 and CDR2: MNHNS, SASEGT. The CDR3 is 15 amino acids. The germline V and J ends were trimmed by 7 bases and 0 bases, with 16 bases remaining between them. CDR3 amino acids: CASTPKGYTSYEQYF. The CDR3 region has the DNA TGTGCCAGCACCCCCAAGGGCTACACCTCCTACGAGCAGTACTTC.

A remark on this clonotype: This clone may be a read error of a much larger clone one base away. The conserved phenylalanine or tryptophan normally closing the CDR3 is absent here, so this likely arose from a read error. The chain carries TRBV6-5 and TRBJ1-1; D gene unclear. Between the trimmed V and J ends, which lost 0 bases and 6 bases, there was a span of 11 bases. The CDR3 runs to 14 residues. Per germline, CDR1 MNHEY and CDR2 SVGAGI. CDR3 sequence (DNA): TGTGCCAGCAGTTACTCAACGCCAAGGGCTGAAGCTTTCTCT. This translates into CASSYSTPRAEAFS.

This clonotype has a count of ten or more. V and J are TRBV18 and TRBJ2-6; D gene unclear. The CDR3 consists of 12 residues. The germline V gene has CDR1 KGHSH and CDR2 LQKENI. Trimming left V 3 bases short and J 13 bases short, with 10 bases between. DNA of the CDR3: TGTGCCAGCTCACCCTATGCCGGGGTCCTGACTTTC. This gives the protein CASSPYAGVLTF.

In this sample, this clonotype turned up many times. The V call is TRBV11-2, the J call TRBJ2-1, with 7 bases matching TRBD2. Germline CDR1 is SGHAT and CDR2 is FQNNGV. This CDR3 has 16 amino acids. V gave up 5 bases and J gave up 7 bases; unmatched junction bases: 14. CDR3 coding DNA: TGTGCCAGCAGCCCAGTTTTGACGGGGGGAGTGAATGAGCAGTTCTTC. Its translation is CASSPVLTGGVNEQFF.

Worth noting for this clonotype: At one end, the junction sequence differs from germline, possibly due to a read error. The chain links TRBV29-1 to TRBJ2-5, with 7 bases that match TRBD1. The CDR3 extends over 13 amino acids. Germline lookup yields CDR1 SQVTM and CDR2 ANQGSEA. The CDR3 spells CSVATGLQETQCF. Here the CDR3 DNA reads TGCAGCGTCGCGACAGGGCTTCAAGAGACCCAGTGCTTC.

This chain joins TRBV11-3 and TRBJ2-3, with 7 positions matching TRBD2. The germline CDR1 and CDR2 sequences are SGHNT and YENEEA. The CDR3 loop spans 16 amino acids. Trimming at V came to 3 bases and at J to 1 base, leaving 7 bases not matched to a gene. CDR3 residues: CASSFPTAGRTDTQYF. The CDR3 nucleotides are TGTGCCAGCAGCTTCCCGACAGCGGGGCGCACAGATACGCAGTATTTT.

V gene TRBV28 combines with J gene TRBJ1-5; the D is unclear. In germline, CDR1 is MDHEN, CDR2 SYDVKM. Trimming left V 6 bases short and J 9 bases short, with 15 bases between. The CDR3 contains 13 residues. The DNA for the CDR3 is TGTGCCAGCAGAGGAGACCCCAGGTGGCCCCAGCATTTT. Its translation: CASRGDPRWPQHF.

This clonotype showed up many times. This rearrangement joins TRBV30 to TRBJ1-1; 9 bases line up with TRBD1. Germline values: CDR1 GTSNPN, CDR2 SVGIG (reference sequence). Losses at the gene ends were 1 base for V and 0 bases for J; bases not matched to a gene: 3. The CDR3 contains 15 residues. The CDR3 DNA reads TGTGCCTGGAGTGCTTGGACAGGGGTGAACACTGAAGCTTTCTTT. The encoded protein is CAWSAWTGVNTEAFF.

The gene calls are TRBV14 and TRBJ1-2, with a tentative D call TRBD1 (6 bases). CDR1 is SGHDN and CDR2 is FVKESK in the germline V gene. With 0 bases removed from V and 2 bases from J, the gap between germline ends came to 19 bases. This CDR3 is 18 amino acids long. This chain's CDR3 is CASSQEIGRGALNYGYTF. The DNA for the CDR3 is TGTGCCAGCAGCCAAGAGATTGGCAGGGGAGCCCTCAACTATGGCTACACCTTC.

Many counts were recorded for this clonotype. The chain combines TRBV20-1 with TRBJ2-6, with D maybe TRBD2 (5 bases). The V and J ends lost 1 base and 1 base respectively, with 5 bases between them. The CDR3 has 14 residues. The germline V gene has CDR1 DFQATT and CDR2 SNEGSKA (reference sequence). The CDR3 region has the DNA TGCAGTGCTAGAGGAGGGTCTGGGGCCAACGTCCTGACTTTC. Translation: CSARGGSGANVLTF.

The table lists this clonotype with a few counts. The V call is TRBV6-1, the J call TRBJ1-6; weak D call: TRBD1 (5 bases). The CDR3 is 13 amino acids. CDR1 and CDR2 from the germline V gene are MNHNS and SASEGT. V dropped 3 bases and J dropped 15 bases, with 15 bases sitting between them. CDR3 loop: CASSDTGRGRLHF. The CDR3 DNA reads TGTGCCAGCAGTGATACAGGAAGGGGTCGCCTCCACTTT.

This clonotype was counted at least ten times. The rearrangement links TRBV27 to TRBJ2-7; a possible D gene is TRBD2 (5 bases). Trimming cost V 5 bases and J 2 bases, with 16 bases left between them. The CDR3 spans 15 residues. Germline V lookup: CDR1 MNHEY, CDR2 SMNVEV (reference sequence). The CDR3 is CASSPSEGRAYEQYF. CDR3 in DNA: TGTGCCAGCAGTCCCTCCGAGGGTCGTGCCTACGAGCAGTACTTC.

This clonotype was counted many times. The rearrangement uses TRBV6-1 and TRBJ1-1; a weak D match, TRBD1 (6 bases). The length of the CDR3 is 13 residues. Germline lookup yields CDR1 MNHNS and CDR2 SASEGT. Trimming cost V 0 bases and J 9 bases, with 11 bases left between them. CDR3 amino acids: CASSEALGGQAFF. CDR3 in DNA: TGTGCCAGCAGTGAAGCGCTGGGGGGCCAAGCTTTCTTT.

This clonotype was counted once. The chain joins TRBV27 to TRBJ1-5; a possible D gene is TRBD1 (5 bases). V lost 2 bases to trimming and J lost 9 bases, with 11 bases between them. Germline lookup yields CDR1 MNHEY and CDR2 SMNVEV (reference sequence). The CDR3 covers 13 residues. The CDR3 bases are TGTGCCAGCAGTTTAGAGCGGGGGGGGCCCCAGCATTTT. Translation: CASSLERGGPQHF.